These 29 T cell receptor beta chains originate from one sample sequenced in a study of T cells after posttransplantation cyclophosphamide. TCRdb keeps only in-frame clones here, not all; method: immunoSEQ multiplex PCR. The sample consists of 66,000 or so clones, 93% of them appearing once. Sequencing input: PBMCs. These receptors all stem from a woman in her twenties or thirties in good health and a related stem cell transplant donor.

The J gene is TRBJ2-7, the V gene TRBV9, with D uncertain. With 0 bases removed from V and 2 bases from J, the gap between germline ends came to 12 bases. CDR1 and CDR2 from the germline V gene are SGDLS and YYNGEE. The CDR3 has 15 residues. The CDR3 DNA follows: TGTGCCAGCAGCGTAGGTCCAGCCTCTACCTACGAGCAGTACTTC. This codes for CASSVGPASTYEQYF.

The chain uses TRBV9 and TRBJ1-6, with a weak D call TRBD1 (6 bases). Deletions cut 0 bases from V and 10 bases from J, with 8 bases between. The V gene's germline CDR1 is SGDLS and CDR2 YYNGEE. This CDR3 has 13 amino acids. The CDR3 loop is CASSVDRDSPLHF. In nucleotides, the CDR3 is TGTGCCAGCAGCGTAGACAGGGACTCACCCCTCCACTTT.

The chain is built from TRBV27 and TRBJ2-7; D gene unclear. V was pared by 8 bases and J by 1 base, with 15 bases between. CDR1 MNHEY and CDR2 SMNVEV come from the germline V gene (reference sequence). This CDR3 has 14 amino acids. The CDR3 loop reads CASGVFPRSYEQYF. CDR3 DNA: TGTGCCAGCGGAGTCTTCCCTCGGTCCTACGAGCAGTACTTC.

The count of this clone is one. This chain links TRBV7-9 with TRBJ2-3; 9 positions agree with TRBD1. CDR3 length: 17 residues. Germline V gives CDR1 SEHNR, CDR2 FQNEAQ (reference sequence). The V gene end was trimmed by 4 bases and the J gene end by 2 bases; junction bases not matched to a gene: 10. CDR3 loop: CASSSLTGGPATDTQYF. CDR3 DNA sequence: TGTGCCAGCAGCTCATTAACAGGGGGCCCGGCCACAGATACGCAGTATTTT.

This chain connects TRBV5-1 to TRBJ1-1; D gene ambiguous. Germline assignment: CDR1 SGHRS and CDR2 YFSETQ. V lost 0 bases and J 1 base, leaving 7 bases between the germline ends. The CDR3 runs to 14 residues. The CDR3 DNA reads as TGCGCCAGCAGCTTGGTGGCGGAGAACACTGAAGCTTTCTTT. Protein sequence: CASSLVAENTEAFF.

CDR3 protein: CASSGTGDGYTF. As DNA, the CDR3 is TGCGCCAGCAGCGGGACAGGGGATGGCTACACCTTC. V and J are TRBV5-1 and TRBJ1-2, with 10 bases fitting TRBD1. Germline V gives CDR1 SGHRS, CDR2 YFSETQ. This CDR3 contains 12 residues. V was pared by 4 bases and J by 6 bases, with 0 bases of the junction left unmatched. Looking up the rest from reference TRBV5-1 and TRBJ1-2 gives the full variable domain: KAGVTQTPRYLIKTRGQQVTLSCSPISGHRSVSWYQQTPGQGLQFLFEYFSETQRNKGNFPGRFSGRQFSNSRSEMNVSTLELGDSALYLCASSGTGDGYTFGSGTRLTVV.

This clone is classed as large (0.1 to 1%). This rearrangement joins TRBV27 to TRBJ1-4, with a possible D match to TRBD1 (6 bases). Trimming cost V 5 bases and J 7 bases, with 11 bases left between them. Germline-derived CDR1 and CDR2 are MNHEY and SMNVEV (reference sequence). The CDR3 is made up of 13 amino acids. CDR3 amino acids: CASSLQGREKLFF. CDR3 DNA sequence: TGTGCCAGCAGTCTACAGGGTCGTGAAAAACTGTTTTTT.

The chain employs TRBV25-1 and TRBJ1-6; D is unresolved. The CDR3 extends over 11 amino acids. Deletions cut 4 bases from V and 7 bases from J, with 2 bases between. The germline V gene encodes CDR1 MGHDK and CDR2 SYGVNS. The CDR3 DNA is TGTGCCAGCAGTGCGAATTCACCCCTCCACTTT. Its protein product is CASSANSPLHF.

The CDR3, as DNA: TGTGCCAGCAGCTCATGGCTGGCAAGCAAGACCCAGTACTTC. This codes for CASSSWLASKTQYF. This rearrangement joins TRBV7-9 to TRBJ2-5; D gene unclear. Looked up from germline, CDR1 is SEHNR and CDR2 is FQNEAQ (reference sequence). V lost 4 bases and J 6 bases, leaving 15 bases between the germline ends. The CDR3 length is 14 residues.

This chain joins TRBV2 and TRBJ2-2, with D unresolved. Germline-derived CDR1 and CDR2 are SNHLY and FYNNEI. The V end lost 6 bases, the J end lost 3 bases, and 14 bases lay between the germline ends. CDR3 size: 15 residues. CDR3 DNA sequence: TGTGCCAGCAGCGACGAGAACGCGGACACCGGGGAGCTGTTTTTT. It is translated as CASSDENADTGELFF.

This chain joins TRBV5-1 and TRBJ2-7, with 9 bases identical to TRBD1. The CDR3 runs 14 residues. Germline CDR1 and CDR2: SGHRS and YFSETQ. V was pared by 5 bases and J by 4 bases, with 7 bases of the junction left unmatched. The CDR3 nucleotides are TGCGCCAGCAGACTTACAGGGGGCCTGTACGAGCAGTACTTC. Amino acid sequence: CASRLTGGLYEQYF.

The chain has TRBV4-1 and TRBJ1-5; perhaps TRBD1 as D (5 bases). The CDR3 is made up of 13 amino acids. Germline V gives CDR1 MGHRA, CDR2 YSYEKL. The ends were cut back, 4 bases at V and 6 bases at J, with 10 bases in the middle. The CDR3 DNA is TGCGCCAGCAGCCGCAGGGAAGCTCAGCCCCAGCATTTT. It yields the protein CASSRREAQPQHF.

The chain employs TRBV28 and TRBJ1-1, with D perhaps TRBD1 (6 bases). Germline CDR1 reads MDHEN; CDR2 reads SYDVKM. The CDR3 is made up of 14 amino acids. Deletions cut 9 bases from V and 0 bases from J, with 14 bases between. The CDR3 loop reads CASIAGGLNTEAFF. The CDR3, as DNA: TGTGCCAGTATAGCTGGGGGCCTGAACACTGAAGCTTTCTTT.

This clone showed up just once. The genes are TRBV19 and TRBJ2-7; TRBD2 agrees at 9 bases. V lost 6 bases to trimming and J lost 1 base; unmatched junction nucleotides: 10. The length of the CDR3 is 16 residues. Looked up from germline, CDR1 is LNHDA and CDR2 is SQIVND (reference sequence). The CDR3 bases are TGTGCCAGTAGCCGCTTAGCGGGGGTGAAGTCCTACGAGCAGTACTTC. This gives the protein CASSRLAGVKSYEQYF.

The chain recombines TRBV19 with TRBJ1-1; 10 nucleotides match TRBD1. The CDR3 has 16 residues. Germline loops: CDR1 LNHDA, CDR2 SQIVND (reference sequence). With 4 bases clipped from V and 8 bases from J, the junction kept 13 bases outside the gene matches. CDR3 nucleotide sequence: TGTGCCAGTAGTACCCGACAGGGGGCTAGGACCACGGAAGCTTTCTTT. Translating it yields CASSTRQGARTTEAFF.

This clone was picked up one time. The chain joins TRBV29-1 to TRBJ2-3; TRBD1 agrees at 12 bases. CDR1 is SQVTM, CDR2 ANQGSEA, per germline. V lost 2 bases, J lost 6 bases, and 9 bases stayed unmatched. There are 16 residues in the CDR3. The CDR3 region has the DNA TGCAGCGTTGAATTTCTCGGGACAGGGGGCGAGGATACGCAGTATTTT. Its protein is CSVEFLGTGGEDTQYF.

V gene TRBV2 combines with J gene TRBJ1-1, with D uncertain. Germline CDR1 reads SNHLY; CDR2 reads FYNNEI. V lost 3 bases, J lost 0 bases, and 11 bases lay in between. CDR3 length: 15 residues. The CDR3 sequence: CASSEWVALNTEAFF. CDR3 DNA: TGTGCCAGCAGTGAGTGGGTTGCCTTGAACACTGAAGCTTTCTTT. The full variable domain, its missing parts supplied by reference TRBV2 and TRBJ1-1, is EPEVTQTPSHQVTQMGQEVILRCVPISNHLYFYWYRQILGQKVEFLVSFYNNEISEKSEIFDDQFSVERPDGSNFTLKIRSTKLEDSAMYFCASSEWVALNTEAFFGQGTRLTVV.

The V gene is TRBV18, the J gene TRBJ2-7; D remains unclear. The CDR3 sequence is 15 residues long. V was cut by 6 bases and J by 3 bases, with 18 bases left in between. CDR1 is KGHSH, CDR2 LQKENI, per germline. CDR3 in DNA: TGTGCCAGCTCCCCCGAGGTGGCCGCAGACTACGAGCAGTACTTC. Its translation: CASSPEVAADYEQYF.

This sequence joins TRBV5-6 and TRBJ1-2; tentative D call: TRBD1 (6 bases). Per germline, CDR1 SGHDT and CDR2 YYEEEE. Trimming took off 4 bases at V and 5 bases at J, with 18 bases between the two ends. The length of the CDR3 is 15 residues. CDR3 amino acids: CASSPGVGAGYGYTF. Written as DNA, the CDR3 is TGTGCCAGCAGCCCGGGTGTGGGGGCAGGGTATGGCTACACCTTC.

The rearrangement links TRBV11-2 to TRBJ1-1; D unresolved. Trimming removed 5 bases at V and 6 bases at J, with 16 bases between. The CDR3 consists of 14 residues. Germline CDR1 reads SGHAT; CDR2 reads FQNNGV. In nucleotides, the CDR3 is TGTGCCAGCAGCCCGGCCGGGCCACCACCTGAAGCTTTCTTT. It translates to CASSPAGPPPEAFF.

The chain employs TRBV6-5 and TRBJ2-5; weak D call: TRBD2 (5 bases). The CDR3 is 13 residues long. Trimming removed 6 bases at V and 5 bases at J, with 13 bases between. Germline V gene sequence: CDR1 MNHEY, CDR2 SVGAGI. CDR3 amino acids: CASRLTSQETQYF. The CDR3, as DNA: TGTGCCAGCAGGCTAACTAGTCAGGAGACCCAGTACTTC.

The V and J genes are TRBV7-2 and TRBJ2-3; 11 bases line up with TRBD2. The CDR3 contains 16 residues. Germline V lookup: CDR1 SGHTA, CDR2 FQGNSA. Trimming at V came to 6 bases and at J to 1 base, leaving 6 bases not matched to a gene. The chain's CDR3 is CASRRTSGSRTDTQYF. In nucleotides, the CDR3 is TGTGCCAGCAGAAGGACTAGCGGGTCTCGCACAGATACGCAGTATTTT. The whole variable domain, remainder taken from reference TRBV7-2 and TRBJ2-3, is GAGVSQSPSNKVTEKGKDVELRCDPISGHTALYWYRQSLGQGLEFLIYFQGNSAPDKSGLPSDRFSAERTGGSVSTLTIQRTQQEDSAVYLCASRRTSGSRTDTQYFGPGTRLTVL.

The chain's CDR3 is CASSLRGKRRSYEQYF. CDR3 bases: TGTGCCAGCAGCCTCAGGGGGAAAAGGAGGTCCTACGAGCAGTACTTC. The chain links TRBV5-6 to TRBJ2-7; 7 bases match TRBD1. The V segment lost 4 bases and the J segment 1 base; nucleotides outside the gene matches: 11. The CDR3 consists of 16 residues. Per the germline V gene, CDR1 is SGHDT and CDR2 is YYEEEE. The full variable domain, completed using reference TRBV5-6 and TRBJ2-7, is DAGVTQSPTHLIKTRGQQVTLRCSPKSGHDTVSWYQQALGQGPQFIFQYYEEEERQRGNFPDRFSGHQFPNYSSELNVNALLLGDSALYLCASSLRGKRRSYEQYFGPGTRLTVT.

The chain carries TRBV5-1 and TRBJ2-5; 7 bases fit TRBD2. Germline values: CDR1 SGHRS, CDR2 YFSETQ. This CDR3 is built from 14 residues. Germline trimming cut 4 bases from V and 4 bases from J; bases unmatched to any gene: 7. Here the CDR3 DNA reads TGCGCCAGCAGCGGCGGGGGAATGAGAGAGACCCAGTACTTC. The encoded protein is CASSGGGMRETQYF.

The CDR3 nucleotides are TGTGCCAGCAGCTTAGGTGCAGGGAGCCAAGAGACCCAGTACTTC. Protein sequence: CASSLGAGSQETQYF. The chain employs TRBV7-6 and TRBJ2-5; D is tentatively TRBD1 or TRBD2 (5 bases each). Deletions cut 1 base from V and 1 base from J, with 10 bases between. CDR1 and CDR2 (germline): SGHVS, FNYEAQ. This CDR3 has 15 amino acids.

The chain recombines TRBV10-3 with TRBJ2-3, with TRBD1 matching over 7 bases. The CDR3 spans 15 residues. Looked up from germline, CDR1 is ENHRY and CDR2 is SYGVKD. After removal of 5 bases from V and 4 bases from J, the junction contained 9 bases not matched to a gene. The DNA of the CDR3 is TGTGCCATCAGTTCCGACAGGGTTAGCCCAGATACGCAGTATTTT. It is translated as CAISSDRVSPDTQYF.

This sequence joins TRBV5-1 and TRBJ2-3; 8 bases line up with TRBD2. Germline CDR1 is SGHRS and CDR2 is YFSETQ. Trimming took 3 bases from V and 9 from J; bases not matched to a gene: 9. This CDR3 is 14 amino acids long. CDR3 amino acids: CASSYGGGMETQYF. CDR3 coding DNA: TGCGCCAGCAGCTACGGGGGGGGGATGGAAACGCAGTATTTT. Filled out from reference TRBV5-1 and TRBJ2-3, the complete variable domain reads KAGVTQTPRYLIKTRGQQVTLSCSPISGHRSVSWYQQTPGQGLQFLFEYFSETQRNKGNFPGRFSGRQFSNSRSEMNVSTLELGDSALYLCASSYGGGMETQYFGPGTRLTVL.

The chain joins TRBV7-9 to TRBJ1-5, with D maybe TRBD1 (5 bases). Deletions cut 1 base from V and 8 bases from J, with 15 bases between. The germline CDR1 and CDR2 sequences are SEHNR and FQNEAQ (reference sequence). The length of the CDR3 is 15 residues. The CDR3 region has the DNA TGTGCCAGCAGCTTAGGTATACAGGTCGCGGAGCCCCAGCATTTT. It encodes CASSLGIQVAEPQHF.

J is TRBJ2-2 and V is TRBV6-1; TRBD2 is a possible D gene (5 bases). Germline assignment: CDR1 MNHNS and CDR2 SASEGT. V was clipped by 8 bases and J by 2 bases, with 12 bases between them. The CDR3 consists of 14 residues. The CDR3 sequence: CASVGSFNTGELFF. CDR3 sequence (DNA): TGTGCCAGCGTGGGGAGTTTTAACACCGGGGAGCTGTTTTTT.